Following are 12 T cell receptor beta chains from one sample sequenced in a study of cytomegalovirus exposure and HLA in healthy donors. The PCR had 60 Vbeta and 13 Jbeta primers. TCRdb's table, derived via immunoSEQ multiplex PCR, lists solely in-frame clones and lacks some. The sample carries 150,000 to 200,000 clones, around four fifths recorded once. Sequenced: PBMCs. The receptor source for this set is a female donor in good health and CMV-seronegative.

This chain connects TRBV28 to TRBJ2-5; D gene ambiguous. CDR3 length: 11 residues. CDR1 MDHEN and CDR2 SYDVKM come from the germline V gene. V was pared by 4 bases and J by 5 bases, with 5 bases between. CDR3 coding DNA: TGTGCCAGCAGTTCTAGGGAGACCCAGTACTTC. Amino acid sequence: CASSSRETQYF.

The sample holds a few counts of this clone. The V call is TRBV9, the J call TRBJ2-7; D may be TRBD2 (6 bases). The V gene lost 0 bases and the J gene lost 4 bases, with 11 bases spanning the gap. The CDR3 contains 14 residues. Per the germline V gene, CDR1 is SGDLS and CDR2 is YYNGEE. In DNA, the CDR3 is TGTGCCAGCAGCGTAGCCAGGAGCGGGTACGAGCAGTACTTC. Translation gives CASSVARSGYEQYF.

The chain is built from TRBV7-2 and TRBJ1-1, with TRBD1 matching 7 bases. The CDR3 is 17 residues long. The germline CDR1 and CDR2 sequences are SGHTA and FQGNSA. The V segment lost 1 base and the J segment 4 bases; nucleotides outside the gene matches: 12. In DNA, the CDR3 is TGTGCCAGCAGCTTAGGGTTGAGTGGGACAGCGGGCACTGAAGCTTTCTTT. Translation: CASSLGLSGTAGTEAFF.

The rearrangement links TRBV10-2 to TRBJ2-7; 9 bases align to TRBD2. The germline gives CDR1 WSHSY, CDR2 SAAADI. With V trimmed by 0 bases and J by 3 bases, 9 bases remained unmatched. The CDR3 is 17 residues long. The CDR3 here is CASSESKNLAGIYEQYF. In DNA, the CDR3 is TGCGCCAGCAGTGAGTCGAAGAACCTAGCGGGGATCTACGAGCAGTACTTC.

The chain couples TRBV9 to TRBJ2-1, with 9 nucleotides matching TRBD1. The CDR3 is made up of 17 amino acids. With V trimmed by 4 bases and J by 3 bases, 11 bases remained unmatched. Germline V gives CDR1 SGDLS, CDR2 YYNGEE. CDR3 protein: CASSPTLRDRDYNEQFF. The CDR3, as DNA: TGTGCCAGCAGCCCTACCCTCCGGGACAGGGACTACAATGAGCAGTTCTTC.

The CDR3: CASSLREGSNSPLHF. The CDR3 DNA follows: TGTGCCAGCAGCTTAAGGGAGGGGTCCAATTCACCCCTCCACTTT. This chain joins TRBV7-9 and TRBJ1-6; D might be TRBD1 (5 bases). This CDR3 region has 15 residues. The ends were cut back, 2 bases at V and 7 bases at J, with 12 bases in the middle. Germline-derived CDR1 and CDR2 are SEHNR and FQNEAQ (reference sequence).

This chain uses TRBV11-2 with TRBJ1-4, with TRBD1 as a possible D gene (5 bases). The germline V gene has CDR1 SGHAT and CDR2 FQNNGV. There are 12 residues in the CDR3. Trimming left V 3 bases short and J 8 bases short, with 7 bases between. The CDR3 DNA is TGTGCCAGCAGCTTGTCAGGGGAAAAACTGTTTTTT. It encodes CASSLSGEKLFF.

V is TRBV19 and J is TRBJ2-5; 8 bases are a match to TRBD1. The V gene's germline CDR1 is LNHDA and CDR2 SQIVND (reference sequence). The trim removed 5 bases at V and 0 bases at J, leaving 5 bases unmatched. The CDR3 has 15 residues. The CDR3 here is CASSARTGYQETQYF. DNA for the CDR3: TGTGCCAGTAGTGCCCGGACAGGGTACCAAGAGACCCAGTACTTC.

The chain recombines TRBV5-1 with TRBJ2-7; 8 bases line up with TRBD2. The trim removed 0 bases at V and 4 bases at J, leaving 6 bases unmatched. The CDR3 is 15 amino acids. Per the germline V gene, CDR1 is SGHRS and CDR2 is YFSETQ. CDR3 residues: CASSLEGLGVYEQYF. CDR3 nucleotides: TGCGCCAGCAGCTTGGAGGGACTAGGGGTGTACGAGCAGTACTTC. Filled out from reference TRBV5-1 and TRBJ2-7, the complete variable domain reads KAGVTQTPRYLIKTRGQQVTLSCSPISGHRSVSWYQQTPGQGLQFLFEYFSETQRNKGNFPGRFSGRQFSNSRSEMNVSTLELGDSALYLCASSLEGLGVYEQYFGPGTRLTVT.

The chain joins TRBV6-5 to TRBJ1-2, with TRBD1 matching over 9 bases. This CDR3 is built from 13 residues. The J segment lost 7 bases and the V segment lost 6 bases, leaving 6 bases of the junction unmatched. Germline CDR1 MNHEY, CDR2 SVGAGI. The CDR3 loop is CASRLDRGGGYTF. The CDR3 DNA sequence: TGTGCCAGCAGACTGGACAGGGGCGGTGGCTACACCTTC.

This clone turned up a few times. The chain employs TRBV6-5 and TRBJ2-2; the D gene is possibly TRBD1 (5 bases). V was trimmed by 7 bases and J by 2 bases, leaving 14 bases between them. The CDR3 loop spans 15 amino acids. CDR1 and CDR2 from the germline V gene are MNHEY and SVGAGI. The CDR3 region is CASTRVVANTGELFF. The DNA of the CDR3 is TGTGCCAGCACCAGGGTGGTAGCAAACACCGGGGAGCTGTTTTTT.

This chain links TRBV2 with TRBJ1-2; tentative D call: TRBD1 (6 bases). The CDR3 loop spans 15 amino acids. The V gene's germline CDR1 is SNHLY and CDR2 FYNNEI. Trimming shortened V by 3 bases and J by 4 bases, and 15 bases separated the two germline ends. In nucleotides, the CDR3 is TGTGCCAGCAGTGAGACCGGGGGGCCCGGCTATGGCTACACCTTC. Amino acid sequence: CASSETGGPGYGYTF. Full variable domain (missing parts from reference TRBV2 and TRBJ1-2): EPEVTQTPSHQVTQMGQEVILRCVPISNHLYFYWYRQILGQKVEFLVSFYNNEISEKSEIFDDQFSVERPDGSNFTLKIRSTKLEDSAMYFCASSETGGPGYGYTFGSGTRLTVV.